Listed here are 7 T cell receptor beta chains from one sample, sequenced in a study of shared clonotypes between healthy human individuals. This table comes from immunoSEQ multiplex PCR, and its TCRdb copy is limited to in-frame clones, with some not included. The repertoire holds 2,500,000 or so clones, with around 90% as singletons. The material sequenced was naive CD4+ T cells from PBMCs. Subset defined: CD45RA+ positively selected. These receptors were collected from a man between 18 and 29 years old in good health. Some clones in this sample may be carry-over from other donors' samples.

J is TRBJ1-1 and V is TRBV30; 12 bases are a match to TRBD1. The CDR3 contains 14 residues. The germline gives CDR1 GTSNPN, CDR2 SVGIG (reference sequence). After removal of 1 base from V and 6 bases from J, the junction contained 3 bases not matched to a gene. The CDR3 spells CAWSGDRGLSEAFF. CDR3 sequence (DNA): TGTGCCTGGAGTGGGGACAGGGGGCTATCTGAAGCTTTCTTT.

There are a few counts of this clone. The chain uses TRBV4-1 and TRBJ1-1; D gene ambiguous. The CDR3 consists of 13 residues. From germline, CDR1 is MGHRA and CDR2 YSYEKL. V lost 3 bases and J 11 bases, leaving 16 bases between the germline ends. CDR3 nucleotides: TGCGCCAGCAGCCAGAAAACCGGGGTCGGTGCTTTCTTT. Protein: CASSQKTGVGAFF.

The CDR3 loop is CASRRAPSGSPYNEQFF. The CDR3, as DNA: TGTGCCAGCAGACGAGCCCCTAGCGGGAGCCCCTACAATGAGCAGTTCTTC. The chain links TRBV5-4 to TRBJ2-1; 10 nucleotides agree with TRBD2. The V and J ends lost 5 bases and 2 bases, in that order; junction bases with no gene match: 10. Germline CDR1 is SGHNT and CDR2 is YYREEE (reference sequence). The CDR3 sequence is 17 residues long.

This chain links TRBV28 with TRBJ1-1; D call uncertain. The germline V and J ends were trimmed by 5 bases and 7 bases, with 11 bases remaining between them. This CDR3 comprises 12 residues. Germline values: CDR1 MDHEN, CDR2 SYDVKM. The CDR3 nucleotides are TGTGCCAGCAGTCCCTCTTTCCGTGAAGCTTTCTTT. Protein product: CASSPSFREAFF.

This chain links TRBV28 with TRBJ2-7; 8 nucleotides agree with TRBD2. V was pared by 7 bases and J by 2 bases, with 4 bases of the junction left unmatched. CDR3 length: 13 amino acids. CDR1 is MDHEN, CDR2 SYDVKM, per germline. The CDR3 loop is CASNEAGAYEQYF. The CDR3 DNA is TGTGCCAGCAATGAAGCGGGAGCCTACGAGCAGTACTTC. The entire variable domain, with the rest obtained from reference TRBV28 and TRBJ2-7, is as follows: DVKVTQSSRYLVKRTGEKVFLECVQDMDHENMFWYRQDPGLGLRLIYFSYDVKMKEKGDIPEGYSVSREKKERFSLILESASTNQTSMYLCASNEAGAYEQYFGPGTRLTVT.

V gene TRBV6-5 combines with J gene TRBJ2-1; D might be TRBD1 (6 bases). The germline V gene has CDR1 MNHEY and CDR2 SVGAGI. The CDR3 covers 13 residues. Trimming stripped 5 bases from V and 7 bases from J, with 12 bases between. CDR3 region: CASSPTQGNEQFF. The DNA for the CDR3 is TGTGCCAGCAGTCCGACACAGGGAAATGAGCAGTTCTTC.

The chain links TRBV10-1 to TRBJ2-7; D gene unclear. V was trimmed by 4 bases and J by 5 bases, leaving 12 bases between them. This CDR3 is built from 13 residues. Germline CDR1 reads WNHNN; CDR2 reads SYGVQD (reference sequence). The CDR3, as DNA: TGCGCCAGCAGTGTTCTCAGATACCACGAGCAGTACTTC. Its translation: CASSVLRYHEQYF.